This T cell receptor (beta chain) originates from a study of T cell repertoires in cytomegalovirus infection. Overall study context: CMV epitopes in the study were HLA-C-restricted (recently identified) and HLA-B-restricted (well studied). Evidence of both CMV infection and a matching HLA type came from public TCR beta signatures.

Turning to this clonotype: The antigen is undetermined.

From the reads, TCRdb called clonotypes with MiXCR, one entry per CDR3 protein. The table lists about 830,000 distinct CDR3 sequences, around a third of them singletons. The CDR3 consists of 13 residues. Deletions cut 4 bases from V and 8 bases from J, with 13 bases between. Germline-derived CDR1 and CDR2 are KGHDR and SFDVKD. General study points: Using cumulative public TCR beta family frequency, the authors identified those who carried CMV together with the relevant HLA. HLA-C-restricted CMV-specific TCR beta clonotypes prevailed in the ex vivo response.

The TCR originated in a human donor in good health (CMV status not recorded). Some clones in this sample may be carry-over from other donors' samples. J is TRBJ1-1 and V is TRBV24-1; maybe TRBD1 (6 bases). The specimen comprised cultured CD8+ T cells from PBMCs, sampled from culture after CMV antigen stimulation. The CDR3 nucleotides are TGTGCCACCAGTGAGACAGGATCCTCGGAAGCTTTCTTT. Its translation: CATSETGSSEAFF.